A selection of T cell receptor beta chains follows, all from one sample in a study of T-cell memory formation after mild COVID-19. TCRdb itself ran the 5' RACE reads through MiXCR, one entry per CDR3 protein. The sample lists 470,000 or so distinct CDR3 sequences; about 19% were seen once. Sequenced material: PBMCs or a T cell subset sorted from them (not recorded which). Source of these receptors: an adult woman who had mild COVID-19 (a few samples of this study predate the infection). Cell type and time point are not known. CDR3s include the opening cysteine and the closing phenylalanine or tryptophan. D genes are given only for firm matches. Not every row has a clone size; where given, it reads once, few, many or a size class.

NA	TRBV5-1	TRBJ1-1	once	CASSPGAASLNTEAFF	TGCGCCAGCAGCCCCGGGGCAGCTAGCCTGAACACTGAAGCTTTCTTT
NA	TRBV4-3	TRBJ2-2	few	CASSQEETNTGELFF	TGCGCCAGCAGCCAAGAGGAGACGAACACCGGGGAGCTGTTTTTT
NA	TRBV12-3/TRBV12-4	TRBJ2-5	NA	CASSLLEYQETQYF	TGTGCCAGCAGCTTACTCGAGTACCAAGAGACCCAGTACTTC
NA	TRBV6-5	TRBJ2-2	NA	CASSYDWYAGELFF	TGTGCCAGCAGTTACGACTGGTACGCCGGGGAGCTGTTTTTT
TRBD2	TRBV7-2	TRBJ2-7	NA	CARSLAGDRLYEQYF	TGTGCCAGAAGCTTAGCGGGGGACAGATTATACGAGCAGTACTTC
NA	TRBV24-1	TRBJ2-6	few	CATSRGFSSGANVLTF	TGTGCCACCTCACGGGGATTTTCCTCTGGGGCCAACGTCCTGACTTTC
TRBD2	TRBV10-2	TRBJ2-7	few	CASSEKGRGQYF	TGCGCCAGCAGTGAGAAAGGGAGGGGTCAGTACTTC
NA	TRBV20-1	TRBJ1-2	few	CSAKAQKVIYGYTF	TGCAGTGCTAAGGCCCAAAAGGTGATCTATGGCTACACCTTC
NA	TRBV4-1	TRBJ1-4	NA	CASSQVGGGEKLFF	TGCGCCAGCAGCCAAGTGGGGGGCGGCGAAAAACTGTTTTTT
TRBD2	TRBV24-1	TRBJ2-3	few	CATSDSRLASTDTQYF	TGTGCCACCAGTGATAGTAGACTAGCTAGCACAGATACGCAGTATTTT
NA	TRBV7-9	TRBJ2-1	NA	CASSLAQGYNEQFF	TGTGCCAGCAGCTTAGCACAGGGATACAATGAGCAGTTCTTC
NA	TRBV29-1	TRBJ2-1	few	CSVGGGGGSYNEQFF	TGCAGCGTTGGGGGAGGTGGGGGCTCCTACAATGAGCAGTTCTTC
TRBD1	TRBV20-1	TRBJ1-1	few	CSATQADRGDNTEAFF	TGCAGTGCTACCCAGGCGGACAGGGGTGACAACACTGAAGCTTTCTTT
NA	TRBV20-1	TRBJ1-2	NA	CSARGASYGYTF	TGCAGTGCTAGGGGGGCCTCCTATGGCTACACCTTC
TRBD1	TRBV20-1	TRBJ1-3	NA	CSAKMGQGVIGNTIYF	TGCAGTGCTAAAATGGGACAGGGGGTGATTGGAAACACCATATATTTT
NA	TRBV14	TRBJ1-6	NA	CASSQGTGAKGLRSPLHF	TGTGCCAGCAGCCAAGGGACCGGGGCGAAGGGCCTACGTTCACCCCTCCACTTT
NA	TRBV4-1	TRBJ2-3	few	CASSQPLSGGPLRNTQYF	TGCGCCAGCAGCCAACCACTGTCTGGGGGGCCTCTCCGGAATACGCAGTATTTT
TRBD2	TRBV6-2/TRBV6-3	TRBJ2-2	few	CASSYPTSGRENPNTGELFF	TGTGCCAGCAGTTACCCGACTAGCGGGAGGGAAAATCCGAACACCGGGGAGCTGTTTTTT
NA	TRBV24-1	TRBJ1-1	NA	CATSDGKRGEAFF	TGTGCCACCAGTGATGGGAAAAGGGGTGAAGCTTTCTTT
TRBD2	TRBV3-1	TRBJ2-2	NA	CASSHVAGGPSTGELFF	TGTGCCAGCAGTCACGTCGCGGGAGGCCCATCCACCGGGGAGCTGTTTTTT
NA	TRBV24-1	TRBJ2-3	NA	CATSDPFTDTQYF	TGTGCCACCAGTGATCCTTTCACAGATACGCAGTATTTT
TRBD1	TRBV18	TRBJ2-6	few	CASSTDRASSGANVLTF	TGTGCCAGCTCGACGGACAGGGCCAGCTCTGGGGCCAACGTCCTGACTTTC
NA	TRBV20-1	TRBJ2-2	many	CSAPIPGFHGELFF	TGCAGTGCTCCCATACCAGGGTTTCACGGGGAGCTGTTTTTT
NA	TRBV6-2/TRBV6-3	TRBJ1-5	NA	CASSLSTGINQPQHF	TGTGCCAGCAGTTTGTCAACAGGGATCAATCAGCCCCAGCATTTT
NA	TRBV19	TRBJ2-5	NA	CASSPSGMETQYF	TGTGCCAGTAGTCCCTCGGGGATGGAGACCCAGTACTTC
NA	TRBV7-6	TRBJ2-1	few	CASSLGRVEQFF	TGTGCCAGCAGCTTAGGACGGGTTGAGCAGTTCTTC
TRBD1	TRBV11-3	TRBJ1-2	NA	CASSNRTGGYTF	TGTGCCAGCAGCAACCGGACAGGGGGCTACACCTTC
TRBD1	TRBV7-9	TRBJ2-3	few	CASSLTGGTADTQYF	TGTGCCAGCAGCTTGACAGGGGGCACGGCAGATACGCAGTATTTT
TRBD1	TRBV7-8	TRBJ1-5	NA	CASSTRDRVNQPQHF	TGTGCCAGCAGCACCCGGGACAGGGTAAATCAGCCCCAGCATTTT
NA	TRBV11-2	TRBJ1-2	NA	CASSPSAEYGYTF	TGTGCCAGCAGCCCAAGCGCAGAGTATGGCTACACCTTC
TRBD2	TRBV11-3	TRBJ2-1	few	CASSSWGEGSYNEQFF	TGTGCCAGCAGCTCATGGGGGGAGGGCTCCTACAATGAGCAGTTCTTC
TRBD2	TRBV11-3	TRBJ2-7	NA	CASSLVRVAGASYEQYF	TGTGCCAGCAGCTTAGTAAGGGTAGCGGGGGCCTCCTACGAGCAGTACTTC
NA	TRBV20-1	TRBJ1-2	NA	CSARIGVDVGYTF	TGCAGTGCGAGGATCGGGGTAGACGTTGGCTACACCTTC
NA	TRBV18	TRBJ1-1	NA	CASSPPNGGNTEAFF	TGTGCCAGCTCACCACCAAATGGGGGGAACACTGAAGCTTTCTTT
TRBD1	TRBV25-1	TRBJ1-1	NA	CASSDHSTGKTEAFF	TGTGCCAGCAGTGACCACTCGACAGGGAAAACTGAAGCTTTCTTT
NA	TRBV5-1	TRBJ2-1	NA	CASSLGLIDEQFF	TGCGCCAGCAGCTTGGGGCTTATCGATGAGCAGTTCTTC
NA	TRBV12-3/TRBV12-4	TRBJ2-7	few	CASSFTPNSYEQYF	TGTGCCAGCAGTTTTACTCCCAACTCCTACGAGCAGTACTTC
NA	TRBV7-2	TRBJ2-5	NA	CASSLEGLGSLGLWETQYF	TGTGCCAGCAGCTTAGAGGGGCTAGGGAGCCTAGGATTGTGGGAGACCCAGTACTTC
NA	TRBV2	TRBJ1-2	once	CASSASGDYGYTF	TGTGCTAGCAGTGCTTCTGGAGACTATGGCTACACCTTC
NA	TRBV12-3/TRBV12-4	TRBJ2-3	NA	CASTPPQGTDTQYF	TGTGCCAGCACTCCACCCCAGGGCACAGATACGCAGTATTTT
NA	TRBV27	TRBJ1-5	few	CASRPQESNQPQHF	TGTGCCAGCAGGCCACAGGAAAGCAATCAGCCCCAGCATTTT
NA	TRBV7-2	TRBJ1-1	few	CASSRRMGGPTEAFF	TGTGCCAGCAGCAGACGGATGGGGGGACCCACTGAAGCTTTCTTT
NA	TRBV3-1	TRBJ2-2	few	CASSQGLASTGELFF	TGTGCCAGCAGCCAAGGTCTTGCCAGCACCGGGGAGCTGTTTTTT
TRBD1	TRBV7-8	TRBJ1-1	NA	CASSPWTGSMNTEAFF	TGTGCCAGCAGCCCGTGGACAGGGTCCATGAACACTGAAGCTTTCTTT
TRBD1	TRBV7-3	TRBJ1-1	NA	CASSLAGQGFTEAFF	TGTGCCAGCAGCTTGGCGGGACAGGGATTCACTGAAGCTTTCTTT
TRBD1	TRBV7-9	TRBJ1-2	NA	CASSISDREYDYGYTF	TGTGCCAGCAGCATTTCGGACAGGGAGTATGACTATGGCTACACCTTC
NA	TRBV4-1	TRBJ1-2	NA	CASSQDQASYGYTF	TGCGCCAGCAGCCAAGACCAGGCTAGCTATGGCTACACCTTC
TRBD1	TRBV4-1	TRBJ1-1	NA	CASSQATGAYEAFF	TGCGCCAGCAGCCAAGCGACAGGGGCCTATGAAGCTTTCTTT
NA	TRBV12-3/TRBV12-4	TRBJ2-3	few	CASSFSDSLELTDTQYF	TGTGCCAGCAGTTTTTCGGACAGCCTAGAGCTCACAGATACGCAGTATTTT
NA	TRBV12-3/TRBV12-4	TRBJ2-5	many	CASVRGYQETQYF	TGTGCCAGCGTTCGGGGGTACCAAGAGACCCAGTACTTC
NA	TRBV6-5	TRBJ2-1	NA	CASTSEYNEQFF	TGTGCCAGCACCTCGGAGTACAATGAGCAGTTCTTC